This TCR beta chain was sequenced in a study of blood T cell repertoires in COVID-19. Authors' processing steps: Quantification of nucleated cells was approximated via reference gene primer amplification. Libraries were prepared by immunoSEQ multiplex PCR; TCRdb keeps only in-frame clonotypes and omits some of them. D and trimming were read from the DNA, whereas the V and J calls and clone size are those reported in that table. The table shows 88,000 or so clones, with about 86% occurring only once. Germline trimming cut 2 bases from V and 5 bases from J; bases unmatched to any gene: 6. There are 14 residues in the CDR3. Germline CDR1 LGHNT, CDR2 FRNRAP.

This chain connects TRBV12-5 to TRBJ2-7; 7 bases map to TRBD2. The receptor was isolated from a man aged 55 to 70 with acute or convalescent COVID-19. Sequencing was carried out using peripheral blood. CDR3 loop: CASGLTQTSHEQYF. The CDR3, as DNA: TGTGCTAGTGGTTTGACCCAGACTAGCCACGAGCAGTACTTC.